This T cell receptor (beta chain) was observed in a study of identical twins. Healthy Caucasians made up all donors. Using its own MiXCR run on the 5' RACE reads, TCRdb lists one record per CDR3 protein. Found here are some 900,000 distinct CDR3 sequences, about 12% of them singletons; the top ten hold around 1.5%. The CDR3 loop spans 15 amino acids. Per germline, CDR1 LNHNV and CDR2 YYDKDF (reference sequence). Trimming cost V 3 bases and J 0 bases; bases outside gene matches: 2. These data were also filed under a second study, of yellow fever vaccine responses in identical twins.

The V and J genes are TRBV15 and TRBJ2-7; TRBD1 aligns across 10 bases. The receptor was derived from a woman younger than 35 in good health. Sequencing was done on a sample of PBMCs. In nucleotides, the CDR3 is TGTGCCACCAGCAGCCGGGACAGGGGCTCCTACGAGCAGTACGTC. This translates into CATSSRDRGSYEQYV.